This TCR beta chain was recorded in a study of regulatory T cells in long-lasting Graves disease. V lost 4 bases and J lost 4; bases outside the gene matches: 5. The CDR3 has 16 residues. Germline CDR1 is LNHDA and CDR2 is SQIVND (reference sequence). Construction of the TCR beta libraries employed iRepertoire HTBI primers in conjunction with Arm-PCR of CDR3 regions. TCRdb processed the multiplex PCR reads anew with MiXCR; each CDR3 protein has one entry. The sample yields some 330,000 distinct CDR3 sequences, approximately 12% seen once. Regarding time point: newly diagnosed GD, antithyroid drugs for less than 3 months. RNA isolated from PBMCs was used to make the TCR library. The same data also went into a second study, on T cells in Graves' hyperthyroidism and ophthalmopathy.

The source is a young woman with Graves disease. Sequences were derived from peripheral blood mononuclear cells (PBMCs), sampled at new diagnosis, from a patient treated with antithyroid drugs. The V and J genes are TRBV19 and TRBJ2-1; TRBD2 matches at 12 bases. CDR3 DNA sequence: TGTGCCAGTAGTAACCTAGCGGGGGGGCTTTACAATGAGCAGTTCTTC. Encoded protein: CASSNLAGGLYNEQFF.